The T cell receptor (beta chain) described here comes from a study of blood T cell repertoires in COVID-19. Germline CDR1 KGHDR, CDR2 SFDVKD. Trimming took 4 bases from V and 9 from J; bases not matched to a gene: 4. This CDR3 contains 13 residues. Here immunoSEQ multiplex PCR was the method, and the copy in TCRdb shows in-frame clones only, minus some. The sample consists of fewer than 400,000 clones, roughly 85% of them appearing once. Sequenced sample: peripheral blood. The sequence was collected from a woman younger than 30 with acute or convalescent COVID-19. V usage is TRBV24-1 and J usage is TRBJ2-3; 9 bases are a match to TRBD2. The CDR3 reads CATSEGSGSTQYF. The CDR3 DNA is TGTGCCACCAGTGAGGGTAGCGGGAGCACGCAGTATTTT.